This T cell receptor (beta chain) was sequenced in a study of blood T cell repertoires in COVID-19. Study summary: Acute and convalescent COVID-19 samples came from the United States, Italy and Spain.

The method was immunoSEQ multiplex PCR; TCRdb's version includes in-frame clones alone and lacks a portion of them. The data show 90,000 to 120,000 clones, around 88% seen once. This CDR3 has 17 residues. Germline V gene data show CDR1 as SEHNR and CDR2 as FQNEAQ (reference sequence). V was trimmed by 6 bases and J by 6 bases, leaving 24 bases between them. The sequence was obtained from a man aged 45-65 years with active or convalescent COVID-19. V gene TRBV7-9 combines with J gene TRBJ2-1; the D gene is possibly TRBD2 (6 bases). Input material: peripheral blood. CDR3 sequence: CASSPPAQGWRGNEQFF. CDR3 DNA sequence: TGTGCCAGCAGTCCCCCCGCCCAGGGTTGGCGGGGCAATGAGCAGTTCTTC.